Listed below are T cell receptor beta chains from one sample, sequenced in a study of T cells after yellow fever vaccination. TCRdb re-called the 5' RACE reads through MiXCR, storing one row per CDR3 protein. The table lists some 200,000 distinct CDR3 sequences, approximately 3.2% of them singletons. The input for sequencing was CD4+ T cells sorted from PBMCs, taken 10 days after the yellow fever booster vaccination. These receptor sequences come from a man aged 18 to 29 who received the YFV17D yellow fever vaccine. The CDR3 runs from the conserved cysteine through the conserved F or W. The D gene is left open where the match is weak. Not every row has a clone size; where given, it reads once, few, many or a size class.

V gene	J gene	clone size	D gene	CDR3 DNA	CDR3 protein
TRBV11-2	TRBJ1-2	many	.	TGTGCCAGCAGGGGGCCCGGAAACTATGGCTACACCTTC	CASRGPGNYGYTF
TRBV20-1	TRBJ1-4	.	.	TGCAGTGCTAGATTGGGGACAACTAATGAAAAACTGTTTTTT	CSARLGTTNEKLFF
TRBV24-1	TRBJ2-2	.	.	TGTGCCACCGGGATGGAGAACACCGGGGAGCTGTTTTTT	CATGMENTGELFF
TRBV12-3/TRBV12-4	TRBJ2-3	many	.	TGTGCCAGCAGTTTAGGACAGCCGACAGATACGCAGTATTTT	CASSLGQPTDTQYF
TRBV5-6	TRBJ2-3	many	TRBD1	TGTGCCAGCAGCTGGGGACAGGGAGATACGCAGTATTTT	CASSWGQGDTQYF
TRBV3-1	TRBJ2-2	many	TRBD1	TGTGCCAGCAGCCCCTCGACAGGGTTCGGCACCGGGGAGCTGTTTTTT	CASSPSTGFGTGELFF
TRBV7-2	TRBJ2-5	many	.	TGTGCCAGCAGCTTACAAAGACAAGAGACCCAGTACTTC	CASSLQRQETQYF
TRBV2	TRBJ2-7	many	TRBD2	TGTGCCAGCAGTGTAACAGGACTAGCTCACGAGCAGTACTTC	CASSVTGLAHEQYF
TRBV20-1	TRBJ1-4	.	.	TGCAGTGCTAGGGATGCCGGGAGATCCGAGAGGGAAAAACTGTTTTTT	CSARDAGRSEREKLFF
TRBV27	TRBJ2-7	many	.	TGTGCCAGCAGTCCCAGGCATCCTGCGGGGGAGCAGTACTTC	CASSPRHPAGEQYF
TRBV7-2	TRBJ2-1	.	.	TGTGCCAGCAGCCCGCCGGAGGGGTACAATGAGCAGTTCTTC	CASSPPEGYNEQFF
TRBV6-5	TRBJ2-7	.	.	TGTGCCAGCAGTTACTCGGGAGACACACTTAACGAGCAGTACTTC	CASSYSGDTLNEQYF
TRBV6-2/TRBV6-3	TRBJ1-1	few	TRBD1	TGTGCCAGCAGTTACCCCAGGGGGCGATTGAACACTGAAGCTTTCTTT	CASSYPRGRLNTEAFF
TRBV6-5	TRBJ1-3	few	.	TGTGCCAGCAGTTACTCGATTACGGTACAGGGATTTTCTGGAAACACCATATATTTT	CASSYSITVQGFSGNTIYF
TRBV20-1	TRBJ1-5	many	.	TGCAGTGCTAGTGCAGGGAATGACAATCAGCCCCAGCATTTT	CSASAGNDNQPQHF
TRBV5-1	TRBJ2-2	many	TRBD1	TGCGCCAGCAGCTTGGCCAACAGGGGGAGCACCGGGGAGCTGTTTTTT	CASSLANRGSTGELFF
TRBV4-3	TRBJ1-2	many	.	TGCGCCAGCGCGAGCGCGAACTATGGCTACACCTTC	CASASANYGYTF
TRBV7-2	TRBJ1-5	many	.	TGTGCCAGCAGCTTAGTCGCCGGGCTTAGACAGCCCCAGCATTTT	CASSLVAGLRQPQHF
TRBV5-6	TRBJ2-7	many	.	TGTGCCAGCAGCTTGGAGAGGGTAAACGAGCAGTACTTC	CASSLERVNEQYF
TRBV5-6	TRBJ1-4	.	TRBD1	TGTGCCAGCAGGGACGGACAGGGGGGCTTCAAGGAAAAACTGTTTTTT	CASRDGQGGFKEKLFF
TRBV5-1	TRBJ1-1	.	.	TGCGCCAGCACGGAAGGACCGAACACTGAAGCTTTCTTT	CASTEGPNTEAFF
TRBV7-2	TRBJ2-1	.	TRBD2	TGTGCCAGCAGCGATAGCGGGGGGGCCTACAATGAGCAGTTCTTC	CASSDSGGAYNEQFF
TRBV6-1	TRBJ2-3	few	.	TGTGCCACTTCGGGGACCGCAGATACGCAGTATTTT	CATSGTADTQYF
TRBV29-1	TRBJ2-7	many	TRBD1	TGCAGCGTACCGGGACAGGGGGCAAGGGAGCAGTACTTC	CSVPGQGAREQYF
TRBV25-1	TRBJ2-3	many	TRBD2	TGTGCCAGCAGTGATCTTAGCGGGCGGTTCACAGATACGCAGTATTTT	CASSDLSGRFTDTQYF
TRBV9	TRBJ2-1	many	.	TGTGCCAGCAGCGACGCGTACAATGAGCAGTTCTTC	CASSDAYNEQFF
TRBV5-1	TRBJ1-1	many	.	TGCGCCAGCGGACCTGACAGGACGAACACTGAAGCTTTCTTT	CASGPDRTNTEAFF
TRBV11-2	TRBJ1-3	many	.	TGTGCCAGCAGTCTTACAGGGCGTGGAAACACCATATATTTT	CASSLTGRGNTIYF
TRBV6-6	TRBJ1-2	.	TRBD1	TGTGCCAGCAGTTACTCGAATCCAGGGGGCGGTGGCTACACCTTC	CASSYSNPGGGGYTF
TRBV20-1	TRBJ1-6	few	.	TGCAGTGCTCCATCGTGGGGTTCACCCCTCCACTTT	CSAPSWGSPLHF
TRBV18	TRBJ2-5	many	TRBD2	TGTGCCAGCTCACCAGCTTACGGCAGCGGGGACCCCTACTTC	CASSPAYGSGDPYF
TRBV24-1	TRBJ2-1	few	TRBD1	TGTGCCACCAGTGATCCCAGGGGGCGACCGAATGAGCAGTTCTTC	CATSDPRGRPNEQFF
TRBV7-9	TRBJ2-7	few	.	TGTGCCAGCAGCCGGGCCGGGTCCACGGTGGTCGGGCAGTACTTC	CASSRAGSTVVGQYF
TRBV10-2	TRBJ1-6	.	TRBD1	TGCGCCAGCACCACAGGGGGAAATTCACCCCTCCACTTT	CASTTGGNSPLHF
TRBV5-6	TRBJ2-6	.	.	TGTGCCAGCAGCTTGGTGACAGCTGGGGCCAACGTCCTGACTTTC	CASSLVTAGANVLTF
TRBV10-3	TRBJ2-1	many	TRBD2	TGTGCCATCAGTGATTTTAGCGGGGGGGCCCGAAATGAGCAGTTCTTC	CAISDFSGGARNEQFF
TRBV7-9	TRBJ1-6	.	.	TGTGCCCTACGGGGCCAGGGTGACTCACCCCTCCACTTT	CALRGQGDSPLHF
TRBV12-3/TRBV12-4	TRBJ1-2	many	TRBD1	TGTGCCAGCAGGCCTAGGACAGGGGGTAACTATGGCTACACCTTC	CASRPRTGGNYGYTF
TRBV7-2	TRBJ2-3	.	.	TGTGCCAGCAGCTTTTATCAGATGGGGGCAGATACGCAGTATTTT	CASSFYQMGADTQYF
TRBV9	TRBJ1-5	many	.	TGTGCCAGCAGCGTAGATTATACTCAGCCCCAGCATTTT	CASSVDYTQPQHF
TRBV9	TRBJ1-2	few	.	TGTGCCAGCAGCACCGGGACACGCGTGACGGAAGCAGATGGCTACACCTTC	CASSTGTRVTEADGYTF
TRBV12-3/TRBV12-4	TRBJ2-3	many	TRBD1	TGTGCCAGCAGTCCCAGACAGGGGGTGAAGGATACGCAGTATTTT	CASSPRQGVKDTQYF
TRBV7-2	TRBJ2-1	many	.	TGTGCCAGCAGCCCCCCGGGGGCGGGCTATGAGCAGTTCTTC	CASSPPGAGYEQFF
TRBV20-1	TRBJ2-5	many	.	TGCAGTGCCACGCCTCAAGAGACCCAGTACTTC	CSATPQETQYF
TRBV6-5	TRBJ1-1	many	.	TGTGCCAGCATTTTTCGAGGGCCCGCCGGCACTGAAGCTTTCTTT	CASIFRGPAGTEAFF
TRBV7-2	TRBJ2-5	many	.	TGTGCCAGCAGCTTCAGGCAGGGGCTCACCCAAGAGACCCAGTACTTC	CASSFRQGLTQETQYF